Below are 26 T cell receptor beta chains sequenced from a single sample in a study of blood T cell repertoires in COVID-19. This table comes from immunoSEQ multiplex PCR, and its TCRdb copy is limited to in-frame clones, with some not included. This sample has approximately 140,000 clones; 80% to 90% occur once, and the top ten carry under 2.5%. Material for sequencing was PBMCs or T cells enriched from blood (not recorded which). All receptors derive from a woman aged 45-59 years who had recovered from COVID-19.

The chain carries TRBV5-4 and TRBJ1-4, with D possibly TRBD1 on 5 matching bases. Between the trimmed V and J ends, which lost 0 bases and 0 bases, there was a span of 15 bases. CDR1 is SGHNT and CDR2 is YYREEE in the germline V gene (reference sequence). CDR3 size: 18 residues. The CDR3 sequence: CASSLGSGTVATNEKLFF. The CDR3 nucleotides are TGTGCCAGCAGCTTGGGTAGCGGGACTGTTGCAACTAATGAAAAACTGTTTTTT.

The chain is built from TRBV12-3 or TRBV12-4 and TRBJ2-7; D is perhaps TRBD2 (5 bases). V lost 3 bases and J lost 5, with 5 bases in between. The CDR3 runs to 11 residues. DNA of the CDR3: TGTGCCAGCAGTTTCGGGAACGAGCAGTACTTC. It yields the protein CASSFGNEQYF.

The chain employs TRBV19 and TRBJ2-1, with 10 nucleotides matching TRBD2. J gave up 5 bases and V 4 bases, and 5 bases lay outside the gene matches. The CDR3 is made up of 15 amino acids. CDR1 is LNHDA, CDR2 SQIVND, per germline (reference sequence). The CDR3 sequence: CASSKRTSGNNEQFF. The CDR3 bases are TGTGCCAGTAGTAAGAGGACTAGCGGTAACAATGAGCAGTTCTTC.

CDR3 residues: CASSLTGVEQYF. CDR3 bases: TGCGCCAGCAGCTTGACAGGGGTCGAGCAGTACTTC. The V gene is TRBV5-1, the J gene TRBJ2-7; 7 bases align to TRBD1. The V and J ends lost 1 base and 6 bases, in that order; junction bases with no gene match: 1. The CDR3 extends over 12 amino acids. CDR1 is SGHRS, CDR2 YFSETQ, per germline.

This chain uses TRBV19 with TRBJ1-2; 8 bases are a match to TRBD1. The CDR3 has 13 residues. The germline gives CDR1 LNHDA, CDR2 SQIVND (reference sequence). The V and J ends lost 4 bases and 8 bases, in that order; junction bases with no gene match: 6. The CDR3 spells CASSNQGAGGYTF. CDR3 nucleotides: TGTGCCAGTAGTAATCAGGGGGCAGGAGGCTACACCTTC.

V gene TRBV15 combines with J gene TRBJ2-5; TRBD2 is a possible D gene (6 bases). Germline CDR1 reads LNHNV; CDR2 reads YYDKDF (reference sequence). CDR3 length: 16 amino acids. Trimming stripped 1 base from V and 3 bases from J, with 15 bases between. The CDR3 loop is CATSRVTGDEEETQYF. In DNA form, the CDR3 reads TGTGCCACCAGCAGAGTAACGGGGGACGAGGAAGAGACCCAGTACTTC.

V is TRBV6-2 or TRBV6-3 and J is TRBJ2-7, with D possibly being TRBD2 (5 bases). V gave up 2 bases and J gave up 3 bases, with 17 bases separating them. The CDR3 loop spans 16 amino acids. Looked up from germline, CDR1 is MNHEY and CDR2 is SVGEGT. The CDR3 nucleotides are TGTGCCAGCAGTTACCCCGGCGGTTATCGGGGCTACGAGCAGTACTTC. Translation: CASSYPGGYRGYEQYF.

The chain is built from TRBV3-1 (or the pseudogene TRBV3-2) and TRBJ1-4; no reliable D call. Between the trimmed V and J ends, which lost 1 base and 14 bases, there was a span of 14 bases. Germline V gene sequence: CDR1 LGHDT, CDR2 YNNKEL (reference sequence). This CDR3 is 13 amino acids long. The CDR3 reads CASSQGSPGYLFF. DNA for the CDR3: TGTGCCAGCAGCCAAGGGAGCCCCGGGTACCTGTTTTTT.

This clone was seen just once. The rearrangement links TRBV24-1 to TRBJ1-2; 7 nucleotides line up with TRBD1. The V gene end was trimmed by 3 bases and the J gene end by 6 bases; junction bases not matched to a gene: 9. The CDR3 contains 15 residues. The germline V gene has CDR1 KGHDR and CDR2 SFDVKD. The CDR3 DNA is TGTGCCACCAGTGATCCCCAGACAGGGCGGGATGGCTACACCTTC. The encoded protein is CATSDPQTGRDGYTF.

A single count supports this clone. The genes are TRBV20-1 and TRBJ2-7, with 7 nucleotides matching TRBD1. The CDR3 loop spans 11 amino acids. V dropped 7 bases and J dropped 4; count of bases not matched to a gene: 4. Germline CDR1 and CDR2: DFQATT and SNEGSKA (reference sequence). CDR3 coding DNA: TGCAGTGTTCCGACAGGGTACGAGCAGTACTTC. This sequence encodes CSVPTGYEQYF.

This chain links TRBV11-2 with TRBJ2-2; TRBD2 aligns across 11 bases. Germline assignment: CDR1 SGHAT and CDR2 FQNNGV. The V segment lost 3 bases and the J segment 1 base; nucleotides outside the gene matches: 1. The CDR3 consists of 16 residues. CDR3 sequence reads: CASSLLAGGNTGELFF. CDR3 in DNA: TGTGCCAGCAGCTTGCTAGCGGGGGGGAACACCGGGGAGCTGTTTTTT.

CDR3 bases: TGTGCCAGATGGGACAGGACCCCTCGCCTCACCTTC. Its protein product is CARWDRTPRLTF. This sequence joins TRBV2 and TRBJ1-2, with 8 bases that match TRBD1. Germline-derived CDR1 and CDR2 are SNHLY and FYNNEI. Losses at the gene ends were 9 bases for V and 13 bases for J; bases not matched to a gene: 13. The CDR3 length is 12 residues.

This chain connects TRBV2 to TRBJ2-7; D perhaps matches TRBD2 (7 bases). The CDR3 has 14 amino acids. Per germline, CDR1 SNHLY and CDR2 FYNNEI. Trimming took off 4 bases at V and 3 bases at J, with 13 bases between the two ends. The CDR3 DNA follows: TGTGCCAGCAGTGGCGGGGGCTTTGGCTACGAGCAGTACTTC. The encoded protein is CASSGGGFGYEQYF.

The gene calls are TRBV6-2 or TRBV6-3 and TRBJ2-1, with TRBD1 as a possible D gene (6 bases). Trimming pared 4 bases from V and 1 base from J, leaving 11 bases between. There are 15 residues in the CDR3. From germline, CDR1 is MNHEY and CDR2 SVGEGT. CDR3 loop: CASSSTGTSYNEQFF. The CDR3 bases are TGTGCCAGCAGTTCTACAGGGACATCCTACAATGAGCAGTTCTTC.

The genes are TRBV28 and TRBJ1-5, with a possible D match to TRBD1 (5 bases). This CDR3 spans 17 amino acids. Per germline, CDR1 MDHEN and CDR2 SYDVKM. V was cut by 6 bases and J by 6 bases, with 24 bases left in between. The CDR3 here is CASRVILGQGGGQPQHF. The CDR3 nucleotides are TGTGCCAGCAGAGTAATCTTAGGCCAGGGAGGAGGTCAGCCCCAGCATTTT.

The chain employs TRBV5-3 and TRBJ2-3, with a tentative D call TRBD1 (6 bases). TRBV5-3 is noted as an ORF with a role that remains uncertain. V was cut by 4 bases and J by 6 bases, with 24 bases left in between. The CDR3 length is 17 residues. The CDR3 loop reads CARSEDARRGSLDTQYF. The CDR3 bases are TGTGCCAGAAGCGAGGATGCCCGCAGGGGAAGTCTGGATACGCAGTATTTT.

This sequence joins TRBV5-1 and TRBJ2-5, with 8 bases matching TRBD2. Germline CDR1 SGHRS, CDR2 YFSETQ. There are 13 residues in the CDR3. J gave up 1 base and V 7 bases, and 3 bases lay outside the gene matches. The CDR3 here is CASQRGPQETQYF. For the CDR3, the DNA is TGCGCCAGCCAGCGGGGGCCCCAAGAGACCCAGTACTTC.

This clone appeared a few times. V and J are TRBV7-6 and TRBJ1-4; 7 bases are a match to TRBD1. CDR1 and CDR2 from the germline V gene are SGHVS and FNYEAQ. This CDR3 is 15 amino acids long. V lost 5 bases, J lost 6 bases, and 9 bases stayed unmatched. The CDR3 bases are TGTGCCAGCAGCATGATGACAGGGTTGGATGAAAAACTGTTTTTT. Translating gives CASSMMTGLDEKLFF. The full variable domain, completed using reference TRBV7-6 and TRBJ1-4, is GAGVSQSPRYKVTKRGQDVALRCDPISGHVSLYWYRQALGQGPEFLTYFNYEAQQDKSGLPNDRFSAERPEGSISTLTIQRTEQRDSAMYRCASSMMTGLDEKLFFGSGTQLSVL.

This clone was seen just once. The chain combines TRBV6-6 with TRBJ2-7; TRBD2 aligns across 10 bases. The trim removed 10 bases at V and 1 base at J, leaving 10 bases unmatched. Germline V gene lookup returns CDR1 MNHNY and CDR2 SVGAGI (reference sequence). CDR3 length equals 15 residues. The CDR3: CATCQASGGSYEQYF. The CDR3 DNA is TGTGCCACCTGCCAGGCTAGCGGGGGATCCTACGAGCAGTACTTC.

V and J are TRBV7-9 and TRBJ2-7; a weak D match, TRBD2 (5 bases). V was shortened by 5 bases and J by 3 bases, with 8 bases between the two germline ends. CDR1 and CDR2 (germline): SEHNR, FQNEAQ (reference sequence). This CDR3 comprises 12 residues. CDR3 amino acids: CASSPRGYEQYF. The CDR3, as DNA: TGTGCCAGCAGCCCACGGGGCTACGAGCAGTACTTC. The whole variable domain, remainder taken from reference TRBV7-9 and TRBJ2-7, is DTGVSQNPRHKITKRGQNVTFRCDPISEHNRLYWYRQTLGQGPEFLTYFQNEAQLEKSRLLSDRFSAERPKGSFSTLEIQRTEQGDSAMYLCASSPRGYEQYFGPGTRLTVT.

V gene TRBV12-5 combines with J gene TRBJ2-7; D gene ambiguous. The germline gives CDR1 LGHNT, CDR2 FRNRAP. CDR3 length: 12 residues. The germline V and J ends were trimmed by 2 bases and 1 base, with 3 bases remaining between them. DNA of the CDR3: TGTGCTAGTGGTTTGACTTCCTACGAGCAGTACTTC. This translates into CASGLTSYEQYF.

Only a few counts were recorded for this clone. The chain employs TRBV5-8 and TRBJ1-6; D is ambiguous. Trimming removed 2 bases from V and 4 bases from J, with 10 bases in between. Looked up from germline, CDR1 is SGHTS and CDR2 is YDEGEE. The length of the CDR3 is 15 residues. CDR3 sequence (DNA): TGTGCCAGCAGCTTACCAACACGTTATAATTCACCCCTCCACTTT. Its translation: CASSLPTRYNSPLHF.

This sequence joins TRBV3-1 (or the pseudogene TRBV3-2) and TRBJ1-3; possibly TRBD1 for D (5 bases). Trimming pared 2 bases from V and 2 bases from J, leaving 7 bases between. The CDR3 has 14 amino acids. CDR1 is LGHDT, CDR2 YNNKEL, per germline (reference sequence). The CDR3 DNA reads TGTGCCAGCAGCCAACAGGGCACTGGAAACACCATATATTTT. Protein product: CASSQQGTGNTIYF.

The chain employs TRBV6-5 and TRBJ1-5, with D possibly TRBD1 on 6 matching bases. V lost 2 bases, J lost 2 bases, and 13 bases lay in between. Germline loops: CDR1 MNHEY, CDR2 SVGAGI. The CDR3 length is 16 residues. The CDR3 region is CASSYVTRGGNQPQHF. CDR3 in DNA: TGTGCCAGCAGTTACGTTACCAGGGGAGGCAATCAGCCCCAGCATTTT.

The gene calls are TRBV7-8 and TRBJ1-1; a weak D match, TRBD1 (6 bases). The V end was cut by 1 base, the J end by 5 bases, with 14 bases between. There are 15 residues in the CDR3. Germline values: CDR1 SGHVS, CDR2 FQNEAQ. The CDR3 nucleotides read TGTGCCAGCAGCTTAGTGGGACATTTAAATACTGAAGCTTTCTTT. Translated: CASSLVGHLNTEAFF.

The gene calls are TRBV4-1 and TRBJ2-2, with 8 bases matching TRBD2. The germline V gene encodes CDR1 MGHRA and CDR2 YSYEKL. This CDR3 has 15 amino acids. Trimming removed 4 bases from V and 7 bases from J; junction bases left unmatched: 8. The CDR3 DNA sequence: TGCGCCAGCAGCCTAACGACTAGCGCTAGCGGGGAGCTGTTTTTT. The encoded protein is CASSLTTSASGELFF.